These 14 T cell receptor beta chains originate from one sample sequenced in a study of technical replicates of blood from a few donors. Profiling relied on immunoSEQ multiplex PCR, and the TCRdb table lists in-frame clones only, not all of them. The sample yields tens of thousands of clones, roughly 94% seen once. What was sequenced was T cells isolated from PBMCs. These receptors all come from a human donor in good health.

CDR3 sequence: CASSIPSGVADTQYF. The CDR3 nucleotides read TGTGCCAGTAGTATCCCTAGCGGGGTGGCAGATACGCAGTATTTT. The V gene is TRBV19, the J gene TRBJ2-3; 9 bases match TRBD2. The germline CDR1 and CDR2 sequences are LNHDA and SQIVND (reference sequence). Trimming cost V 3 bases and J 4 bases; bases outside gene matches: 5. The CDR3 is 15 amino acids.

The rearrangement joins TRBV19 to TRBJ2-2; D gene unclear. Germline values: CDR1 LNHDA, CDR2 SQIVND (reference sequence). The CDR3 spans 14 residues. Trimming left V 5 bases short and J 5 bases short, with 12 bases between. In DNA, the CDR3 is TGTGCCAGTAGTCCGCCAGGTTGGACCGGGGAGCTGTTTTTT. Translation: CASSPPGWTGELFF. Variable domain in full (rest from reference TRBV19 and TRBJ2-2): DGGITQSPKYLFRKEGQNVTLSCEQNLNHDAMYWYRQDPGQGLRLIYYSQIVNDFQKGDIAEGYSVSREKKESFPLTVTSAQKNPTAFYLCASSPPGWTGELFFGEGSRLTVL.

The V call is TRBV5-1, the J call TRBJ2-4, with 9 bases lining up with TRBD1. V shed 4 bases and J 4 bases; nucleotides not matched to a gene: 3. The CDR3 is 14 amino acids. The germline gives CDR1 SGHRS, CDR2 YFSETQ. Here the CDR3 DNA reads TGCGCCAGCAGCCTTGGGACAGGGAAAAACATTCAGTACTTC. Translation: CASSLGTGKNIQYF.

In its sample, this clone was seen once. V and J are TRBV2 and TRBJ2-7, with D unresolved. The V end lost 0 bases, the J end lost 1 base, and 10 bases lay between the germline ends. The CDR3 runs 15 residues. The germline V gene has CDR1 SNHLY and CDR2 FYNNEI. DNA of the CDR3: TGTGCCAGCAGTGAAGCGCTAGTAAAATCCTACGAGCAGTACTTC. This encodes CASSEALVKSYEQYF.

The genes are TRBV7-2 and TRBJ1-6, with D uncertain. The length of the CDR3 is 14 residues. Trimming removed 3 bases from V and 7 bases from J, with 10 bases in between. CDR1 is SGHTA and CDR2 is FQGNSA in the germline V gene. The CDR3: CASSLLFENSPLHF. CDR3 nucleotides: TGTGCCAGCAGCTTGCTGTTTGAGAATTCACCCCTCCACTTT.

The chain joins TRBV2 to TRBJ2-3; 7 bases map to TRBD2. CDR1 is SNHLY and CDR2 is FYNNEI in the germline V gene. The CDR3 contains 14 residues. V was pared by 3 bases and J by 5 bases, with 5 bases of the junction left unmatched. The CDR3: CASSEGRARDTQYF. The DNA of the CDR3 is TGTGCCAGCAGTGAGGGGAGGGCGAGAGATACGCAGTATTTT. The full variable domain, with the rest looked up from reference TRBV2 and TRBJ2-3, is EPEVTQTPSHQVTQMGQEVILRCVPISNHLYFYWYRQILGQKVEFLVSFYNNEISEKSEIFDDQFSVERPDGSNFTLKIRSTKLEDSAMYFCASSEGRARDTQYFGPGTRLTVL.

The chain is built from TRBV5-1 and TRBJ2-3, with 10 bases lining up with TRBD1. The CDR3 covers 16 residues. CDR1 and CDR2 (germline): SGHRS, YFSETQ. V was clipped by 3 bases and J by 0 bases; unmatched bases: 4. The DNA of the CDR3 is TGCGCCAGCAGCTCGACAGGGGGCGCGAGCACAGATACGCAGTATTTT. Its translation is CASSSTGGASTDTQYF.

This clone has a single count. The V gene is TRBV28, the J gene TRBJ2-5, with 8 bases that match TRBD2. J gave up 2 bases and V 5 bases, and 7 bases lay outside the gene matches. Germline V lookup: CDR1 MDHEN, CDR2 SYDVKM. The CDR3 length is 15 residues. The CDR3 is CASSESGTRQETQYF. The CDR3 DNA follows: TGTGCCAGCAGTGAAAGTGGGACTAGACAAGAGACCCAGTACTTC.

The chain has TRBV7-9 and TRBJ2-1, with D possibly matching TRBD1 (5 bases). CDR3 length: 15 residues. The germline V gene encodes CDR1 SEHNR and CDR2 FQNEAQ (reference sequence). Trimming removed 5 bases from V and 2 bases from J, with 13 bases in between. The CDR3 region is CASSPRQGPYNEQFF. CDR3 in DNA: TGTGCCAGCAGCCCCCGCCAGGGCCCCTACAATGAGCAGTTCTTC.

The chain links TRBV6-1 to TRBJ2-3; 10 bases agree with TRBD2. This CDR3 is built from 16 residues. After removal of 1 base from V and 4 bases from J, the junction contained 5 bases not matched to a gene. Per germline, CDR1 MNHNS and CDR2 SASEGT. The CDR3 coding sequence is TGTGCCAGCAGTGAAGGGGCTAGCGGGGGTCCAGATACGCAGTATTTT. Protein product: CASSEGASGGPDTQYF.

This sequence joins TRBV19 and TRBJ2-1, with TRBD1 identical over 7 bases. CDR3 size: 13 residues. CDR1 is LNHDA and CDR2 is SQIVND in the germline V gene (reference sequence). The V and J ends lost 4 bases and 10 bases, in that order; junction bases with no gene match: 7. For the CDR3, the DNA is TGTGCCAGTAGTACCCAGGGGGTTGGGGAGCAGTTCTTC. Translation gives CASSTQGVGEQFF.

The chain is built from TRBV7-9 and TRBJ1-2; the D gene is possibly TRBD1 (6 bases). CDR3 size: 16 residues. Trimming stripped 3 bases from V and 0 bases from J, with 14 bases between. From germline, CDR1 is SEHNR and CDR2 FQNEAQ (reference sequence). DNA of the CDR3: TGTGCCAGCAGCTTGGGCCGGACAGAAGCTAACTATGGCTACACCTTC. Protein product: CASSLGRTEANYGYTF. Variable domain in full (rest from reference TRBV7-9 and TRBJ1-2): DTGVSQNPRHKITKRGQNVTFRCDPISEHNRLYWYRQTLGQGPEFLTYFQNEAQLEKSRLLSDRFSAERPKGSFSTLEIQRTEQGDSAMYLCASSLGRTEANYGYTFGSGTRLTVV.

This rearrangement joins TRBV5-6 to TRBJ2-7; D perhaps matches TRBD2 (6 bases). V was trimmed by 2 bases and J by 2 bases, leaving 11 bases between them. The CDR3 has 14 residues. Germline lookup yields CDR1 SGHDT and CDR2 YYEEEE. The CDR3 bases are TGTGCCAGCAGCTTCGGGACTGGGACCTACGAGCAGTACTTC. The encoded protein is CASSFGTGTYEQYF.

The chain joins TRBV7-9 to TRBJ1-1; 12 nucleotides align to TRBD1. This CDR3 is 18 amino acids long. The V segment lost 2 bases and the J segment 0 bases; nucleotides outside the gene matches: 7. From germline, CDR1 is SEHNR and CDR2 FQNEAQ (reference sequence). The DNA for the CDR3 is TGTGCCAGCAGCTTACCGGGACAGGGGGCGTACCTGAACACTGAAGCTTTCTTT. It codes for CASSLPGQGAYLNTEAFF.